This TCR beta chain was retrieved from a study of CD8 T cells in Susac syndrome. High-throughput TCR beta sequencing covered peripheral CD8+ and CD4+ T cells. TEMRA cells were FACS-enriched, while CD8+ and CD4+ T cells were negatively isolated. Findings of the study overall: The study recognized that its TCR sequencing and HLA analysis covered a relatively small number of individuals.

RNA amounts of about 0.45 to 1 ug underwent reverse transcription with random hexamers. The method of amplification for TCR beta CDR3 was immunoSEQ multiplex PCR, covering 54 Vbeta and 13 Jbeta. TCRdb used MiXCR to reprocess the immunoSEQ multiplex PCR reads, holding one entry per CDR3 protein. The table has hundreds of thousands of distinct CDR3 sequences, approximately 90% seen once. Details on this clonotype: The antigen is not known.

This TCR came from a human donor with multiple sclerosis. The material sequenced was CD8+ T cells from PBMCs.

This chain's CDR3 is CASSGLSYEQYF. CDR3 DNA sequence: TGTGCCAGCAGCGGACTCTCCTACGAGCAGTACTTC. This chain links TRBV2 with TRBJ2-7; D possibly corresponds to TRBD2 (5 bases). V dropped 6 bases and J dropped 0 bases, with 6 bases sitting between them. Germline V CDR1 and CDR2: SNHLY, FYNNEI. The CDR3 is 12 amino acids.